One sample yielded the 2 T cell receptor beta chains listed below, sequenced in a study of cytomegalovirus exposure and HLA in healthy donors. The PCR used 60 Vbeta and 13 Jbeta primers. Repertoires were generated with immunoSEQ multiplex PCR, while TCRdb's copy carries only in-frame clones and drops some. The table lists more than 150,000 clones, 75% to 90% of them singletons. The material sequenced was PBMCs. These receptors were obtained from a girl aged 5-17 years in good health and CMV-seropositive.

The CDR3 sequence is CASSLTGSGPIGQYF. CDR3 DNA sequence: TGCGCCAGCAGCTTGACCGGGAGTGGTCCCATCGGGCAGTATTTT. The J gene is TRBJ2-3, the V gene TRBV5-1; tentatively, D is TRBD2 (6 bases). The CDR3 length is 15 residues. Between the trimmed V and J ends, which lost 1 base and 11 bases, there was a span of 20 bases. CDR1 is SGHRS and CDR2 is YFSETQ in the germline V gene.

V and J are TRBV19 and TRBJ2-1; 7 nucleotides line up with TRBD2. Germline loops: CDR1 LNHDA, CDR2 SQIVND (reference sequence). This CDR3 region has 16 residues. V lost 6 bases and J lost 6; bases outside the gene matches: 14. CDR3 loop: CASSPFGGRAFNEQFF. The CDR3 DNA reads TGTGCCAGTAGCCCCTTCGGGGGGAGGGCCTTCAATGAGCAGTTCTTC. The full variable domain, its missing parts supplied by reference TRBV19 and TRBJ2-1, is DGGITQSPKYLFRKEGQNVTLSCEQNLNHDAMYWYRQDPGQGLRLIYYSQIVNDFQKGDIAEGYSVSREKKESFPLTVTSAQKNPTAFYLCASSPFGGRAFNEQFFGPGTRLTVL.